This T cell receptor beta chain came from a study of glioma-infiltrating T cells. With regard to this clonotype: Antigen specificity is unknown.

The iRepertoire nested amplicon-rescue multiplex PCR amplified TCR alpha and beta CDR3s from RNA. Tissue mRNA or PBMC total RNA, roughly 90-400 ng, went into one-step reverse transcription and amplification. TCRdb reanalysed the multiplex PCR reads using MiXCR and keeps one entry per CDR3 protein. The sample has about 210,000 distinct CDR3 sequences, approximately 30% seen once. This CDR3 is built from 15 residues. V shed 6 bases, J shed 4 bases, and the junction held 10 bases outside the gene matches. Looked up from germline, CDR1 is MNHEY and CDR2 is SMNVEV (reference sequence). Study-wide results and caveats: Gliomas, especially low-grade, showed above-expected tissue-blood divergence; non-neoplastic patients showed below. Very few CDR3 sequences were shared between tissue and blood.

The sequencing sample was made of glioma tissue, nonneoplastic brain tissue, or PBMCs (not recorded which). The sequence derives from a human donor with low-grade glioma or glioblastoma, undergoing nonglioma brain surgery, or in good health (not recorded which). The chain uses TRBV27 and TRBJ1-1; the match to TRBD1 covers 8 bases. CDR3 nucleotides: TGTGCCAGCAGCCATCTCGGACAGGGTCTCACTGAAGCTTTCTTT. Translation gives CASSHLGQGLTEAFF.